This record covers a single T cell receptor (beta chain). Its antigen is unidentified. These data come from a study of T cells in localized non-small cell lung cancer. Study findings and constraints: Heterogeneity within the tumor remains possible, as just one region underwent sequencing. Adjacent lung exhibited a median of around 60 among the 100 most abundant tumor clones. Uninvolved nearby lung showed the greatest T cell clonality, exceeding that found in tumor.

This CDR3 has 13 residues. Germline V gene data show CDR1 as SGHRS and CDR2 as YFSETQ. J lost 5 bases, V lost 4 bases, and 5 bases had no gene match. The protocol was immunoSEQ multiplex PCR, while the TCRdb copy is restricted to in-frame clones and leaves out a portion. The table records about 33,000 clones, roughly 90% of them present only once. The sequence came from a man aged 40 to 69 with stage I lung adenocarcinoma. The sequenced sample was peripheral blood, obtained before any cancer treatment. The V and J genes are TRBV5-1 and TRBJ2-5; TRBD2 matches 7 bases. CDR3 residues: CASSPLAQETQYF. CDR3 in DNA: TGCGCCAGCAGCCCACTAGCGCAGGAGACCCAGTACTTC.